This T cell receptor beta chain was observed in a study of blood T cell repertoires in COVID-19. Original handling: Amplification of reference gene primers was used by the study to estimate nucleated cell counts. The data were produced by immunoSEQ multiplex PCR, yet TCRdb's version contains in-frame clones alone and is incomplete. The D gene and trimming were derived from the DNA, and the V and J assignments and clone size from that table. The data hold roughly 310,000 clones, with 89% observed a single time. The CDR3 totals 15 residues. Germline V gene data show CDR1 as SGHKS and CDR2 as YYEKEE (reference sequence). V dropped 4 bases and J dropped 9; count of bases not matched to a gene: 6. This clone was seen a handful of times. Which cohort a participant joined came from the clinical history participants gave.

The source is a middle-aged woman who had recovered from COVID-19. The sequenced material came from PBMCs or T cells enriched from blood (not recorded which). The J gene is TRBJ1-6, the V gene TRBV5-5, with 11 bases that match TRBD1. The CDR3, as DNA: TGTGCCAGCAGCCCTGATGGGACAGGGGGTTCACCCCTCCACTTT. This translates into CASSPDGTGGSPLHF.